The T cell receptor (beta chain) under discussion was sequenced for a study of cytomegalovirus exposure and HLA in healthy donors. Regarding the study as a whole: What TCR beta sequences reportedly achieved was accurate prediction of HLA-A and HLA-B alleles in most subjects. TCR beta V- and J-gene trimming, according to a later analysis, was linked to a missense DCLRE1C variant.

PCR primers comprised 60 Vbeta and 13 Jbeta primers. Assay used: immunoSEQ multiplex PCR; TCRdb lists only in-frame clones, some missing. The table has 100,000 to 150,000 clones, around 78% seen once; the top ten hold around 2.1%. Trimming pared 3 bases from V and 1 base from J, leaving 12 bases between. The germline gives CDR1 KGHSH, CDR2 LQKENI. This CDR3 region has 15 residues. The sample holds one count of this clone. What it binds is not known. The chain has TRBV18 and TRBJ1-1; a possible D gene is TRBD1 (5 bases). The sample taken for sequencing was PBMCs. The TCR was taken from a man in his fifties or sixties in good health and CMV-seronegative. This CDR3 is CASSPFTGTNTEAFF. CDR3 DNA sequence: TGTGCCAGCTCACCGTTCACAGGAACGAACACTGAAGCTTTCTTT. The whole variable domain, remainder taken from reference TRBV18 and TRBJ1-1, is NAGVMQNPRHLVRRRGQEARLRCSPMKGHSHVYWYRQLPEEGLKFMVYLQKENIIDESGMPKERFSAEFPKEGPSILRIQQVVRGDSAAYFCASSPFTGTNTEAFFGQGTRLTVV.